What follows are 2 T cell receptor beta chains derived from one specimen sequenced in a study of blood T cell repertoires in COVID-19. Clones were sequenced by immunoSEQ multiplex PCR, and TCRdb holds only the in-frame ones, with some missing. The sample has 330,000 or so clones; 87% are singletons. Sequencing was carried out using PBMCs or T cells enriched from blood (not recorded which). All receptors derive from a woman aged 25 to 39 who had recovered from COVID-19.

This chain uses TRBV11-2 with TRBJ2-3, with a weak D call TRBD2 (5 bases). Germline CDR1 SGHAT, CDR2 FQNNGV. The germline V and J ends were trimmed by 7 bases and 3 bases, with 14 bases remaining between them. This CDR3 comprises 14 residues. In DNA, the CDR3 is TGTGCCAGCACCCTAGGAGCGGTTACAGATACGCAGTATTTT. Its translation is CASTLGAVTDTQYF.

The chain has TRBV4-2 and TRBJ2-1, with 8 bases fitting TRBD2. CDR3 length: 15 amino acids. Trimming removed 4 bases from V and 8 bases from J; junction bases left unmatched: 10. Germline V gives CDR1 LGHNA, CDR2 YNFKEQ. CDR3 DNA sequence: TGTGCCAGCAGCCTTACGAGCGGGAGTAAAGATGAGCAGTTCTTC. It translates to CASSLTSGSKDEQFF.